The 14 T cell receptor beta chains given below trace back to one sample, sequenced in a study of radiotherapy plus CTLA-4 blockade in lung cancer. Measured with immunoSEQ multiplex PCR; TCRdb has only the in-frame clones, and not every one. The table has 95,000 to 150,000 clones, approximately 90% seen once. The sequencing used peripheral blood, collected from a patient treated with radiotherapy plus ipilimumab. The receptors here all came from a human donor with non-small cell lung cancer that progressed on radiotherapy plus ipilimumab.

This clone occurred once. The genes are TRBV19 and TRBJ2-7; D is perhaps TRBD2 (5 bases). V lost 5 bases and J lost 7, with 15 bases in between. Germline loops: CDR1 LNHDA, CDR2 SQIVND (reference sequence). The CDR3 is 13 amino acids. Here the CDR3 DNA reads TGTGCCAGTAGTTCCGGGAAATTGGGGGAGCAGTACTTC. Translating gives CASSSGKLGEQYF.

This chain uses TRBV9 with TRBJ2-3; no firm D call. V was cut by 4 bases and J by 3 bases, with 12 bases left in between. Germline V lookup: CDR1 SGDLS, CDR2 YYNGEE. CDR3 length: 14 residues. CDR3 residues: CASSFQSATDTQYF. The CDR3, as DNA: TGTGCCAGCAGCTTTCAAAGTGCTACAGATACGCAGTATTTT.

This clone was observed a single time. This sequence joins TRBV20-1 and TRBJ1-2; D possibly corresponds to TRBD1 (5 bases). The CDR3 has 11 residues. Deletions cut 8 bases from V and 7 bases from J, with 14 bases between. Germline V CDR1 and CDR2: DFQATT, SNEGSKA (reference sequence). CDR3 sequence (DNA): TGCAGTCTAGGAGGGGCTAGTGGCTACACCTTC. Amino acids: CSLGGASGYTF.

The chain combines TRBV10-2 with TRBJ1-1; D is ambiguous. V dropped 4 bases and J dropped 6 bases, with 12 bases sitting between them. The V gene's germline CDR1 is WSHSY and CDR2 SAAADI. The CDR3 length is 13 residues. CDR3 protein: CASSAGSVPEAFF. CDR3 in DNA: TGCGCCAGCAGTGCTGGCAGCGTACCTGAAGCTTTCTTT.

The V gene is TRBV9, the J gene TRBJ2-3; D call uncertain. The CDR3 sequence is 14 residues long. Between the trimmed V and J ends, which lost 0 bases and 3 bases, there was a span of 8 bases. CDR1 SGDLS and CDR2 YYNGEE come from the germline V gene. The CDR3 sequence: CASSVVGQTDTQYF. CDR3 DNA sequence: TGTGCCAGCAGCGTAGTGGGCCAAACAGATACGCAGTATTTT.

This chain connects TRBV7-6 to TRBJ2-1, with 13 bases identical to TRBD2. Per the germline V gene, CDR1 is SGHVS and CDR2 is FNYEAQ. This CDR3 has 21 residues. J gave up 4 bases and V 5 bases, and 20 bases lay outside the gene matches. CDR3 loop: CASSPRDARGTSGMKYNEQFF. DNA for the CDR3: TGTGCCAGCAGCCCTCGGGACGCCAGGGGGACTAGCGGGATGAAGTACAATGAGCAGTTCTTC.

The V call is TRBV7-3, the J call TRBJ2-5; D is uncertain. Per the germline V gene, CDR1 is SGHTA and CDR2 is FQGTGA. CDR3 length equals 15 residues. Trimming cost V 2 bases and J 2 bases, with 12 bases left between them. CDR3 in DNA: TGTGCCAGCAGCTTAGGGTTTCCTAGTCAAGAGACCCAGTACTTC. Translating it yields CASSLGFPSQETQYF.

The gene calls are TRBV10-1 and TRBJ1-2; D gene unclear. V was clipped by 7 bases and J by 7 bases, with 13 bases between them. The CDR3 is made up of 12 amino acids. Germline V gene data show CDR1 as WNHNN and CDR2 as SYGVQD (reference sequence). The CDR3 DNA reads TGCGCCAGCAAGGGCTCCTCGGGTGGCTACACCTTC. This encodes CASKGSSGGYTF.

This chain links TRBV18 with TRBJ1-3; D is uncertain. The V gene's germline CDR1 is KGHSH and CDR2 LQKENI. The CDR3 is 14 amino acids. V was clipped by 1 base and J by 2 bases, with 6 bases between them. This CDR3 is CASSPQGTGNTIYF. For the CDR3, the DNA is TGTGCCAGCTCACCACAGGGAACTGGAAACACCATATATTTT.

This rearrangement joins TRBV6-5 to TRBJ2-7; D gene ambiguous. CDR1 is MNHEY, CDR2 SVGAGI, per germline. Trimming pared 6 bases from V and 0 bases from J, leaving 15 bases between. This CDR3 has 15 residues. The CDR3 sequence: CASSRSRVPSYEQYF. Here the CDR3 DNA reads TGTGCCAGCAGCCGCTCCCGGGTCCCCTCCTACGAGCAGTACTTC.

The chain employs TRBV7-8 and TRBJ1-2; 7 nucleotides agree with TRBD1. Germline V gene data show CDR1 as SGHVS and CDR2 as FQNEAQ. This CDR3 has 15 residues. With 2 bases clipped from V and 3 bases from J, the junction kept 6 bases outside the gene matches. CDR3: CASSLRGGGDYGYTF. The CDR3 nucleotides are TGTGCCAGCAGCTTAAGGGGAGGGGGCGACTATGGCTACACCTTC.

This chain connects TRBV7-3 to TRBJ2-2, with D possibly TRBD2 on 6 matching bases. V gave up 5 bases and J gave up 6 bases, with 16 bases separating them. The CDR3 is made up of 15 amino acids. The germline V gene has CDR1 SGHTA and CDR2 FQGTGA. This CDR3 is CASSHPEREAGELFF. In DNA, the CDR3 is TGTGCCAGCAGCCACCCAGAAAGGGAGGCCGGGGAGCTGTTTTTT.

The rearrangement uses TRBV9 and TRBJ1-2; tentative D call: TRBD1 (5 bases). V dropped 7 bases and J dropped 4 bases, with 11 bases sitting between them. In germline, CDR1 is SGDLS, CDR2 YYNGEE. The CDR3 runs to 12 residues. In nucleotides, the CDR3 is TGTGCCAGCGGCGGGGGTGGCTATGGCTACACCTTC. This sequence encodes CASGGGGYGYTF.

The V call is TRBV4-2, the J call TRBJ2-1, with unresolved D. The V gene lost 0 bases and the J gene lost 7 bases, with 7 bases spanning the gap. CDR1 and CDR2 (germline): LGHNA, YNFKEQ. The CDR3 loop spans 13 amino acids. The CDR3 reads CASSQEVRNEQFF. The CDR3 DNA is TGTGCCAGCAGCCAAGAAGTCCGGAATGAGCAGTTCTTC.